Shown below are 24 T cell receptor beta chains from a single sample sequenced in a study of B cell selection in AIRE deficiency. Regulatory T cells were sorted as CD4+CD25hiCD127low/negative cells. Measured with immunoSEQ multiplex PCR; TCRdb has only the in-frame clones, and not every one. The sample consists of 13,000 to 15,000 clones, about 93% of them appearing once. Sequencing was done on a sample of Tregs sorted from PBMCs. The source of these receptors is a human donor with AIRE deficiency.

The V and J genes are TRBV28 and TRBJ2-2; 10 bases align to TRBD1. This CDR3 has 17 amino acids. J gave up 2 bases and V 3 bases, and 6 bases lay outside the gene matches. Germline V gives CDR1 MDHEN, CDR2 SYDVKM. The CDR3 sequence: CASSFSPTGGNTGELFF. The DNA for the CDR3 is TGTGCCAGCAGTTTCAGTCCGACAGGGGGCAACACCGGGGAGCTGTTTTTT.

The chain recombines TRBV6-5 with TRBJ1-2; 9 bases line up with TRBD1. Per germline, CDR1 MNHEY and CDR2 SVGAGI. The J segment lost 4 bases and the V segment lost 6 bases, leaving 6 bases of the junction unmatched. The CDR3 spans 14 residues. DNA for the CDR3: TGTGCCAGCAGAAAGGACAGGGGTACCTATGGCTACACCTTC. It yields the protein CASRKDRGTYGYTF.

The rearrangement uses TRBV6-5 and TRBJ1-2; 8 nucleotides match TRBD1. Germline CDR1 reads MNHEY; CDR2 reads SVGAGI. The CDR3 loop spans 14 amino acids. Trimming cost V 6 bases and J 5 bases; bases outside gene matches: 8. CDR3: CASSQGTGVYGYTF. The CDR3 DNA follows: TGTGCCAGCAGCCAGGGGACAGGAGTTTATGGCTACACCTTC.

The chain joins TRBV4-3 to TRBJ2-7, with 9 bases matching TRBD1. V lost 0 bases, J lost 5 bases, and 5 bases stayed unmatched. CDR1 is LGHNA and CDR2 is YSLEER in the germline V gene. The length of the CDR3 is 15 residues. The CDR3 region has the DNA TGCGCCAGCAGCCAAGATCTTAGGACAGGGGACGAGCAGTACTTC. It encodes CASSQDLRTGDEQYF.

Points on this clone: An end of the junction differs from the germline gene, which may be a read error. This chain connects TRBV30 to TRBJ1-1; D unresolved. The CDR3 has 15 residues. Per the germline V gene, CDR1 is GTSNPN and CDR2 is SVGIG (reference sequence). The CDR3 bases are TGTGTCTGGAGTTCAGCGACGTGGCCGAACACTGAAGCTTTCTTT. It translates to CVWSSATWPNTEAFF. The complete variable domain, with remaining parts taken from reference TRBV30 and TRBJ1-1, reads SQTIHQWPATLVQPVGSPLSLECTVEGTSNPNLYWYRQAAGRGLQLLFYSVGIGQISSEVPQNLSASRPQDRQFILSSKKLLLSDSGFYLCVWSSATWPNTEAFFGQGTRLTVV.

The chain links TRBV2 to TRBJ2-3; 8 nucleotides match TRBD2. The CDR3 sequence is 13 residues long. Per germline, CDR1 SNHLY and CDR2 FYNNEI. V lost 6 bases, J lost 7 bases, and 6 bases stayed unmatched. CDR3 DNA sequence: TGTGCCAGCAGGAGCGGGAGTTGGAATACGCAGTATTTT. As protein: CASRSGSWNTQYF.

This rearrangement joins TRBV7-3 to TRBJ2-5; D is unclear. The length of the CDR3 is 17 residues. Germline V lookup: CDR1 SGHTA, CDR2 FQGTGA. The V end lost 4 bases, the J end lost 1 base, and 19 bases lay between the germline ends. The CDR3 nucleotides are TGTGCCAGCAGCTCCCAAATCGACGCTGGGCTCCAAGAGACCCAGTACTTC. This sequence encodes CASSSQIDAGLQETQYF.

The chain recombines TRBV4-3 with TRBJ2-2; D unclear. The CDR3 sequence is 13 residues long. Germline-derived CDR1 and CDR2 are LGHNA and YSLEER. V lost 5 bases to trimming and J lost 4 bases, with 8 bases between them. The DNA of the CDR3 is TGCGCCAGCAGCGTCGTGGGCACCGGGGAGCTGTTTTTT. It specifies CASSVVGTGELFF.

J is TRBJ1-5 and V is TRBV19; the D is unclear. V lost 7 bases to trimming and J lost 0 bases, with 13 bases between them. The CDR3 length is 15 residues. From germline, CDR1 is LNHDA and CDR2 SQIVND (reference sequence). CDR3 protein: CASTRTGTSNQPQHF. CDR3 DNA sequence: TGTGCCAGTACCCGAACTGGCACTAGCAATCAGCCCCAGCATTTT.

The chain is built from TRBV4-3 and TRBJ1-4; tentatively, D is TRBD1 (5 bases). Germline CDR1 is LGHNA and CDR2 is YSLEER. The CDR3 contains 15 residues. Trimming removed 1 base from V and 1 base from J, with 7 bases in between. For the CDR3, the DNA is TGCGCCAGCAGCCAAGTGGGGCAAACTAATGAAAAACTGTTTTTT. Translated, it gives CASSQVGQTNEKLFF.

The V and J genes are TRBV5-1 and TRBJ1-4; 7 positions agree with TRBD1. This CDR3 is 17 amino acids long. V was clipped by 1 base and J by 0 bases; unmatched bases: 6. CDR1 and CDR2 from the germline V gene are SGHRS and YFSETQ. The CDR3 sequence is CASSLMLGQPTNEKLFF. As DNA, the CDR3 is TGCGCCAGCAGCTTGATGCTGGGACAGCCAACTAATGAAAAACTGTTTTTT.

The chain employs TRBV4-1 and TRBJ1-4; TRBD1 is a possible D gene (6 bases). In germline, CDR1 is MGHRA, CDR2 YSYEKL. The CDR3 covers 16 residues. V lost 4 bases and J 2 bases, leaving 14 bases between the germline ends. The CDR3 sequence: CASSLTRRGTNEKLFF. The CDR3, as DNA: TGCGCCAGCAGCCTCACGCGCAGGGGCACTAATGAAAAACTGTTTTTT.

The genes are TRBV14 and TRBJ1-2, with a tentative D call TRBD1 (5 bases). This CDR3 region has 14 residues. In germline, CDR1 is SGHDN, CDR2 FVKESK. The V end was cut by 1 base, the J end by 7 bases, with 13 bases between. Here the CDR3 DNA reads TGTGCCAGCAGCCAAGCGGGGCAGGGACTTGGCTACACCTTC. It specifies CASSQAGQGLGYTF.

This rearrangement joins TRBV5-6 to TRBJ2-7, with D perhaps matching TRBD2 (6 bases). The germline gives CDR1 SGHDT, CDR2 YYEEEE. CDR3 length: 15 amino acids. V gave up 0 bases and J gave up 3 bases, with 13 bases separating them. The CDR3 nucleotides read TGTGCCAGCAGCTTGGATTGGGAGGAGGGCTACGAGCAGTACTTC. Translated, it gives CASSLDWEEGYEQYF. Variable domain in full (rest from reference TRBV5-6 and TRBJ2-7): DAGVTQSPTHLIKTRGQQVTLRCSPKSGHDTVSWYQQALGQGPQFIFQYYEEEERQRGNFPDRFSGHQFPNYSSELNVNALLLGDSALYLCASSLDWEEGYEQYFGPGTRLTVT.

J is TRBJ2-1 and V is TRBV11-2; no clear D gene. Germline CDR1 SGHAT, CDR2 FQNNGV. Trimming cost V 5 bases and J 6 bases, with 14 bases left between them. This CDR3 region has 14 residues. This chain's CDR3 is CASSAVRGTNEQFF. In DNA form, the CDR3 reads TGTGCCAGCAGCGCAGTCCGAGGCACCAATGAGCAGTTCTTC.

The gene calls are TRBV7-2 and TRBJ1-4; no reliable D call. The germline gives CDR1 SGHTA, CDR2 FQGNSA. The CDR3 is made up of 15 amino acids. V was cut by 7 bases and J by 5 bases, with 17 bases left in between. The CDR3 sequence: CASTLNGRPNEKLFF. CDR3 nucleotides: TGTGCCAGCACCCTTAACGGACGGCCGAATGAAAAACTGTTTTTT.

The chain carries TRBV6-1 and TRBJ1-6; a possible D gene is TRBD1 (6 bases). The ends were cut back, 0 bases at V and 9 bases at J, with 6 bases in the middle. The CDR3 spans 13 residues. Germline CDR1 reads MNHNS; CDR2 reads SASEGT. The CDR3 coding sequence is TGTGCCAGCAGTGAAGCCAGGGGTTCACCCCTCCACTTT. Its protein product is CASSEARGSPLHF.

This sequence joins TRBV28 and TRBJ1-5; D remains unclear. The CDR3 consists of 15 residues. Trimming took off 1 base at V and 4 bases at J, with 11 bases between the two ends. Germline V gene data show CDR1 as MDHEN and CDR2 as SYDVKM. CDR3 DNA sequence: TGTGCCAGCAGTTTATCAATTGGGCAGAATCAGCCCCAGCATTTT. It specifies CASSLSIGQNQPQHF. Supplemented by reference TRBV28 and TRBJ1-5, the full variable domain reads DVKVTQSSRYLVKRTGEKVFLECVQDMDHENMFWYRQDPGLGLRLIYFSYDVKMKEKGDIPEGYSVSREKKERFSLILESASTNQTSMYLCASSLSIGQNQPQHFGDGTRLSIL.

The chain carries TRBV7-3 and TRBJ2-1, with 8 bases lining up with TRBD2. This CDR3 region has 15 residues. Per germline, CDR1 SGHTA and CDR2 FQGTGA. Germline trimming cut 4 bases from V and 4 bases from J; bases unmatched to any gene: 6. In DNA, the CDR3 is TGTGCCAGCAGCTCCGGGACTAGATTTTACAATGAGCAGTTCTTC. Encoded protein: CASSSGTRFYNEQFF.

The chain employs TRBV7-4 and TRBJ2-3, with 8 bases fitting TRBD1. Trimming removed 4 bases from V and 5 bases from J; junction bases left unmatched: 8. The germline V gene has CDR1 SGHVT and CDR2 SQSDAQ. The CDR3 length is 15 residues. CDR3 sequence (DNA): TGTGCCAGCAGCTCCAGGGGGACAGGAGGAGATACGCAGTATTTT. This translates into CASSSRGTGGDTQYF.

The chain has TRBV6-6 and TRBJ2-3; D remains unclear. The CDR3 length is 12 residues. Germline V CDR1 and CDR2: MNHNY, SVGAGI (reference sequence). Trimming removed 6 bases from V and 4 bases from J, with 8 bases in between. The CDR3 DNA reads as TGTGCCAGCAGCGACCCCCCAGATACGCAGTATTTT. Amino acids: CASSDPPDTQYF.

The chain uses TRBV4-2 and TRBJ2-3; D is unclear. Trimming removed 1 base at V and 2 bases at J, with 16 bases between. CDR1 is LGHNA and CDR2 is YNFKEQ in the germline V gene. This CDR3 is 17 amino acids long. DNA of the CDR3: TGTGCCAGCAGCCAAGGACCCCCGACAAGCCCCACAGATACGCAGTATTTT. Protein product: CASSQGPPTSPTDTQYF.

The chain couples TRBV6-6 to TRBJ1-2; TRBD1 matches 8 bases. Germline lookup yields CDR1 MNHNY and CDR2 SVGAGI (reference sequence). The V segment lost 7 bases and the J segment 9 bases; nucleotides outside the gene matches: 16. This CDR3 contains 15 residues. CDR3 region: CASTSGRQGQRSYTF. Written as DNA, the CDR3 is TGTGCCAGCACCTCCGGACGACAGGGGCAGAGGAGCTACACCTTC.

The genes are TRBV6-9 and TRBJ2-1; no clear D. This CDR3 is 15 amino acids long. The germline V gene has CDR1 MNHGY and CDR2 SVAAGI. Trimming took 3 bases from V and 0 from J, leaving 9 bases between them. Here the CDR3 reads CASSYVRGSYNEQFF. In DNA, the CDR3 is TGTGCCAGCAGTTACGTCCGAGGCTCCTACAATGAGCAGTTCTTC.